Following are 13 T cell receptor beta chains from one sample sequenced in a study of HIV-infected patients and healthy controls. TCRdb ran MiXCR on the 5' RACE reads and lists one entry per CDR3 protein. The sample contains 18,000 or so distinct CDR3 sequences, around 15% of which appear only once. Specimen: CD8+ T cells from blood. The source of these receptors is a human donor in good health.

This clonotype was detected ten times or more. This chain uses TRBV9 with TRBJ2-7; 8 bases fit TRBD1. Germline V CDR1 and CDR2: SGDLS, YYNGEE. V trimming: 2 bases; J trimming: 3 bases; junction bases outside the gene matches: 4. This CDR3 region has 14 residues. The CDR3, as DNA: TGTGCCAGCAGCGTTGGACAGGGTTTCTACGAGCAGTACTTC. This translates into CASSVGQGFYEQYF.

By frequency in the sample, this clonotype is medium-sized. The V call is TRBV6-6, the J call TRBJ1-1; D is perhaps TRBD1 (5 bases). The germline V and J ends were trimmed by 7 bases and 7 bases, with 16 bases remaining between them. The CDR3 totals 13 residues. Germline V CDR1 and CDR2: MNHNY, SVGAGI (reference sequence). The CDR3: CASTPDKFFEAFF. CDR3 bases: TGTGCCAGCACTCCGGACAAATTTTTTGAAGCTTTCTTT.

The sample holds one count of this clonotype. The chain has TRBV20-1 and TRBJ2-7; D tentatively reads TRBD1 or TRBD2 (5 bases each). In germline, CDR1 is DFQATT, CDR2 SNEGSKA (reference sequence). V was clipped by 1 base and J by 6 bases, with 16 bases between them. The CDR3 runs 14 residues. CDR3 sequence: CSARGQQGGSEQYF. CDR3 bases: TGCAGTGCTAGAGGCCAGCAGGGCGGGTCCGAGCAGTACTTC.

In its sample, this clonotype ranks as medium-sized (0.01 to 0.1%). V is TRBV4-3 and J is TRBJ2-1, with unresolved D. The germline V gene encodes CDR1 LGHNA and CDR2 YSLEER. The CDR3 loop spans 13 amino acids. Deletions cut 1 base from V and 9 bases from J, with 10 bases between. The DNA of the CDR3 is TGCGCCAGCAGCCAAGGAGAGATTGGTGAGCAGTTCTTC. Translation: CASSQGEIGEQFF.

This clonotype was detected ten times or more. CDR3 sequence (DNA): TGTGCCAGCAGTTTGGTTAGCCATGGCTACACCTTC. This gives the protein CASSLVSHGYTF. This sequence joins TRBV12-3 or TRBV12-4 and TRBJ1-2; D unresolved. V was trimmed by 3 bases and J by 6 bases, leaving 8 bases between them. The CDR3 sequence is 12 residues long.

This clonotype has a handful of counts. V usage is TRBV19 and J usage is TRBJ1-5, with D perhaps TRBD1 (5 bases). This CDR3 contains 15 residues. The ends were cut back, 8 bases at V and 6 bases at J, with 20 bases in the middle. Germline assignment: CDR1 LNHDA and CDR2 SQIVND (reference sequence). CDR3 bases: TGTGCCAGTCACGCCCGGGGCCAGGGTCGTCAGCCCCAGCATTTT. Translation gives CASHARGQGRQPQHF.

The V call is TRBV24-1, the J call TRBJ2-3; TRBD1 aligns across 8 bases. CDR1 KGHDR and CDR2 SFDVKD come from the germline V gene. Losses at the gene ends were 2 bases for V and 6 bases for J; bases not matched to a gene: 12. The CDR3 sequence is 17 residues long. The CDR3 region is CATSDSRTGKLSDTQYF. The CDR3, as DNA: TGTGCCACCAGTGATTCCCGGACAGGGAAATTATCGGATACGCAGTATTTT.

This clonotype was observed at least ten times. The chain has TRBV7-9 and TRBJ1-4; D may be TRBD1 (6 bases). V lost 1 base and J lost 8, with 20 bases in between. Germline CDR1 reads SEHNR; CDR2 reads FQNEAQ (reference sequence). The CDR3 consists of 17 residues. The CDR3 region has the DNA TGTGCCAGCAGCTTAGGCTTTTCGGGGGCGCTGGAAGAAAAACTGTTTTTT. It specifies CASSLGFSGALEEKLFF.

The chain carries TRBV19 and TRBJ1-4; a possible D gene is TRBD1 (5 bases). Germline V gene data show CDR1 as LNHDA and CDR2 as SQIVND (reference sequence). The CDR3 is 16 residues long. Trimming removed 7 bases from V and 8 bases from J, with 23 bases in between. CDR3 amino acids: CASNNLEGPISEKLFF. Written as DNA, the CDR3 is TGTGCCAGTAACAACCTAGAGGGGCCTATTAGCGAAAAACTGTTTTTT.

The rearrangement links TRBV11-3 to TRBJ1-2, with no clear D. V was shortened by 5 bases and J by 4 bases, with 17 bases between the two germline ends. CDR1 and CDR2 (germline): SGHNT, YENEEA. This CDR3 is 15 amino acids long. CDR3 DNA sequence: TGTGCCAGCAGCGATCTCCTCCAGGATCCCTATGGCTACACCTTC. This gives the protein CASSDLLQDPYGYTF.

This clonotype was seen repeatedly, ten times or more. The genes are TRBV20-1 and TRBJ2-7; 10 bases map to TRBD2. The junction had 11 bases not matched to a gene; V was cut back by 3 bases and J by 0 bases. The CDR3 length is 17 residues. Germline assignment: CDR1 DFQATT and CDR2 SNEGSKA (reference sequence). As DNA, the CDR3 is TGCAGTGCTAGGACAACGTACGGGACTAGCGACTCCTACGAGCAGTACTTC. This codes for CSARTTYGTSDSYEQYF.

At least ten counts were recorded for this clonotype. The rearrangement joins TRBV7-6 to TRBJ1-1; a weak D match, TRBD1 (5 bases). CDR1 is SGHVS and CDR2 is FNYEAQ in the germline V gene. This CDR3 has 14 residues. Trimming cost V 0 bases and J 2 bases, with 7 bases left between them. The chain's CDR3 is CASSLADINTEAFF. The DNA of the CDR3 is TGTGCCAGCAGCTTAGCGGACATAAACACTGAAGCTTTCTTT.

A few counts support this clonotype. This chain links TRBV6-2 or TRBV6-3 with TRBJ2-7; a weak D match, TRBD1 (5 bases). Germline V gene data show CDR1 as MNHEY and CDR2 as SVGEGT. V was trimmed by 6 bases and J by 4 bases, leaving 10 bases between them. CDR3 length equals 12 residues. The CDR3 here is CASSQTVYEQYF. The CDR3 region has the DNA TGTGCCAGCAGCCAGACAGTTTACGAGCAGTACTTC.